This T cell receptor beta chain was found in a study of CD8 T cells in Susac syndrome. Study conclusions and caveats: Regarding the TCR sequencing and HLA analysis, the study admitted that a relatively small number of individuals were involved.

RNA, at roughly 0.5 to 1 ug, was reverse transcribed with random hexamers. The TCR beta CDR3 was amplified by immunoSEQ multiplex PCR across 54 Vbeta, 13 Jbeta. MiXCR, run by TCRdb on the immunoSEQ multiplex PCR reads, gives a single entry per CDR3 protein. The sample carries about 80,000 distinct CDR3 sequences, roughly 94% recorded once. Sequencing targeted TCR beta in blood CD8+ and CD4+ T cells. Matched for age and sex, the controls were healthy donors. On this clonotype itself: The antigen is not known.

The germline V gene encodes CDR1 SGHRS and CDR2 YFSETQ. V shed 5 bases and J shed 0 bases, with 12 bases lying between them. This CDR3 is built from 15 residues. Specimen: CD8+ T cells from PBMCs. The chain combines TRBV5-1 with TRBJ2-1; D gene unclear. The receptor's source is a human donor in good health. Here the CDR3 DNA reads TGCGCCAGCAGGGTAGAGATGAGCTCCTACAATGAGCAGTTCTTC. This encodes CASRVEMSSYNEQFF.